This T cell receptor (beta chain) was obtained from a study of radiation and T cells in renal cell carcinoma. Time point meaning: blood 4 weeks post-SBRT, at nephrectomy. Treatment in this sample: 15 Gy SBRT to primary tumor, nephrectomy 4 weeks later. Nephrectomy followed 15 Gy stereotactic body radiation by 4 weeks. Radiation-treated patients gave blood at baseline, week 2 and week 4. Trimming stripped 4 bases from V and 2 bases from J, with 12 bases between. Germline V gives CDR1 MNHEY, CDR2 SVGAGI. The CDR3 is made up of 15 amino acids. This table comes from immunoSEQ multiplex PCR, and its TCRdb copy is limited to in-frame clones, with some not included. The table shows 150,000 or so clones, with roughly nine tenths occurring only once. This clone was seen only once.

The TCR sequence derives from a woman in her forties or fifties with renal cell carcinoma. The chain uses TRBV6-5 and TRBJ1-3, with D maybe TRBD1 (6 bases). The sequenced sample was blood, obtained from a patient whose treatment included radiotherapy and nephrectomy. The CDR3 bases are TGTGCCAGCAGTTTACAGGGTCGGGCTGGAAACACCATATATTTT. Its protein is CASSLQGRAGNTIYF.